This T cell receptor beta chain was documented in a study of graft-versus-host responses after intestinal transplantation (dated by TCRdb to the early 2020s). Concerning the study at large: The transplants that recipients got were multivisceral, liver-intestinal, or isolated intestinal. Donor T cell macrochimerism was defined as a peak of at least 4% donor T cells among recipient peripheral blood mononuclear cells. All recipients received anti-thymocyte globulin induction followed by maintenance tacrolimus and steroids for two to four years. Instead of going to the commercial service, samples from a few later patients were sequenced in-house on an Illumina MiSeq and processed with MiXCR. The cohort enrolled under 25 intestinal transplant recipients including one retransplant, and a few patients lacking pretransplant specimens were excluded. To identify alloreactive clones, pre-transplant mixed lymphocyte reaction products were sequenced and compared with unstimulated pre-transplant donor and recipient T cells. Graft-versus-host and host-versus-graft alloreactive T cell clones were tracked in the graft, circulation and bone marrow after intestinal transplantation using bulk TCR-beta CDR3 sequencing.

Preparation of the library involved the immunoSEQ multiplex PCR assay. For most patients, genomic DNA was isolated with the Qiagen DNeasy Blood and Tissue Kit and shipped frozen to Adaptive Biotechnologies for TCR sequencing. Adaptive Biotechnologies carried out high-throughput TCR-beta CDR3 sequencing of genomic DNA for most patients. The published analysis was carried out like this. Adaptive's ImmunoSEQ software supplied the TCR sequencing data for 15 to 20 patients, while MiXCR and VDJtools were used to process three other patients. CD4 versus CD8 sorting errors were corrected by removing sequences found in both subsets at a frequency ratio below 5:1. Because the origin of CDR3 nucleotide sequences shared between donor and recipient could not be assigned, those sequences were removed. At least 2-fold expansion over unstimulated cells and a minimum CFSE-low frequency of 0.002% (template counts) or 0.001% (read counts) were required for clones to be classified as alloreactive. Clones detected in sequenced pre-transplant spleen, lymph node, or MLR CFSE-low populations of the donor or recipient were defined as mappable. The cumulative frequency of alloreactive clones was calculated as a percentage of all sequences, weighted by copy number. TCRdb stores this immuneACCESS table with in-frame sequences only. Part of the clones is absent; in the studies checked, under half of the shortfall reflects unresolved V genes, and no reason is known for the rest. V and J calls and clone size are as listed in that table; D and trimming were resolved from the DNA. A total of approximately 90,000 clones appear in this sample, around 80% of them only once. The ten largest clones take up about 0.8% of the sample.

The research as a whole found: The relatively low number and heterogeneity of intestinal transplant patients limited the conclusions. Early after transplant, declines in HvG clones were associated with peak levels of circulating GvH clones. High GvH to HvG T cell clonal ratios were observed in the allografts of patients with donor T cell macrochimerism. GvH clones turned up in recipient bone marrow, with some appearing earlier in ileal mucosa or blood, a pattern consistent with an intestinal mucosal origin.

This specimen's time point label, per the study, means: cells obtained before transplantation from donor or recipient. CD3+CD4+ and CD3+CD8+ populations were FACS-sorted from unstimulated pre-transplant donor and recipient cells taken from spleen or lymph nodes. The junction shows trimming of 2 bases on V and 3 bases on J, plus 11 bases between the germline ends. The CDR3 measures 14 amino acids from cysteine to phenylalanine. This entry keeps only the CDR3 DNA: 42 bases, framed from base 1. Reading the germline V gene (reference sequence) gives CDR1 LNHDA and CDR2 SQIVND. As for this clone: This receptor's antigen is unknown. The record has no base qualities; no much larger clone is one base away.

This sequence uses TRBV19 and TRBJ2-7; 6 matching bases give a weak D call of TRBD1. The clonotype comes from a human donor who received an intestinal transplant. Specimen: unstimulated CD4+ T cells sorted from spleen or lymph node cells, collected before intestinal transplant. DNA sequence: TGTGCCAGTAGTATACGGGGCAGGGGCTACGAGCAGTACTTC. This gives the protein CASSIRGRGYEQYF.